Sequencing of this T cell receptor (beta chain) was carried out in a study of blood T cell repertoires in COVID-19. Study-level background: Acute and convalescent COVID-19 samples came from the United States, Italy and Spain.

How the authors handled the data: By means of reference gene primer amplification, nucleated cell counts were estimated. Sequencing used immunoSEQ multiplex PCR; TCRdb keeps in-frame clones, though not all of them. V and J calls and clone size are given by that table; D and trimming were obtained from the DNA. The data show about 170,000 clones, approximately 86% seen once. Looked up from germline, CDR1 is LNHDA and CDR2 is SQIVND (reference sequence). This CDR3 comprises 16 residues. J was trimmed by 6 bases and V by 5 bases; bases with no gene match: 14. Material: peripheral blood. The receptor comes from a man between 60 and 75 years old who had recovered from COVID-19. The chain recombines TRBV19 with TRBJ2-3; 7 positions agree with TRBD2. As DNA, the CDR3 is TGTGCCAGTAGTCGGGGCGGGAGATCCTGGAGTGATACGCAGTATTTT. It encodes CASSRGGRSWSDTQYF.